This T cell receptor beta chain comes out of a study of regulatory T cells in long-lasting Graves disease. Whole-study results and caveats: It is possible that accuracy was reduced by the small size of the sample.

iRepertoire HTBI primers and Arm-PCR of CDR3 regions built TCR beta libraries. Original methodology: Identification of gene segments yielded 60 or so TRBV and 12 to 15 TRBJ across samples. TCRdb re-analysed the multiplex PCR reads in MiXCR, keeping a single row per CDR3 protein. The V and J calls come from TCRdb's annotation, not from the publication. The sample has a few hundred thousand distinct CDR3 sequences, about 14% seen once. This clonotype has just a few counts. Its antigen is unidentified. The junction does not match germline at one end; this may be a read error. Time point: newly diagnosed GD, antithyroid drugs for less than 3 months. Scientists built the TCR library using RNA that was extracted from PBMCs. The CDR3 totals 14 residues. Germline CDR1 is SGHRS and CDR2 is YFSETQ. In addition, the sample was reused for a study of T cells in Graves' hyperthyroidism and ophthalmopathy.

Material: peripheral blood mononuclear cells (PBMCs), obtained at new diagnosis, from a patient treated with antithyroid drugs. The chain recombines TRBV5-1 with TRBJ2-2; a weak D match, TRBD2 (5 bases). This TCR derives from a man younger than 45 with Graves disease. The CDR3 spells CASRSGENTGELLF. The CDR3 DNA reads TGCGCCAGCAGATCCGGGGAGAACACCGGGGAGCTGCTTTTT.